The 9 T cell receptor beta chains in this list originate from one sample, sequenced in a study of siplizumab effects on memory and regulatory T cells. The method was immunoSEQ multiplex PCR; TCRdb's version includes in-frame clones alone and lacks a portion of them. The table has 45,000 to 60,000 clones, roughly 84% seen once. The sequenced material came from naive CD8+ T cells sorted from blood. The receptor source for this set is a human donor in good health.

The gene calls are TRBV7-2 and TRBJ2-1; TRBD2 matches at 10 bases. The CDR3 loop spans 14 amino acids. Germline V gene sequence: CDR1 SGHTA, CDR2 FQGNSA. The V gene end was trimmed by 4 bases and the J gene end by 10 bases; junction bases not matched to a gene: 7. This CDR3 is CASSSSGRGREQFF. The CDR3 region has the DNA TGTGCCAGCAGCTCTAGCGGGAGAGGCCGCGAGCAGTTCTTC.

The genes are TRBV9 and TRBJ2-3, with 7 bases that match TRBD2. V lost 0 bases, J lost 4 bases, and 8 bases stayed unmatched. CDR1 and CDR2 from the germline V gene are SGDLS and YYNGEE. The CDR3 has 16 residues. The CDR3 is CASSVVRELVPDTQYF. In DNA, the CDR3 is TGTGCCAGCAGCGTAGTGCGGGAGTTGGTCCCAGATACGCAGTATTTT.

The chain couples TRBV5-5 to TRBJ1-2; a weak D match, TRBD1 (6 bases). Germline lookup yields CDR1 SGHKS and CDR2 YYEKEE (reference sequence). V lost 4 bases, J lost 4 bases, and 11 bases lay in between. The CDR3 has 13 residues. The CDR3 spells CASSPGQSYGYTF. The CDR3 DNA is TGTGCCAGCAGCCCAGGACAGTCCTATGGCTACACCTTC.

The chain carries TRBV7-2 and TRBJ2-1; 12 nucleotides agree with TRBD1. V shed 2 bases and J 7 bases; nucleotides not matched to a gene: 3. Looked up from germline, CDR1 is SGHTA and CDR2 is FQGNSA. This CDR3 is 15 amino acids long. The CDR3 DNA reads as TGTGCCAGCAGCTTACGGGGACAGGGGGCAAATGAGCAGTTCTTC. It encodes CASSLRGQGANEQFF.

The genes are TRBV5-4 and TRBJ2-1, with 8 bases matching TRBD1. There are 14 residues in the CDR3. Germline values: CDR1 SGHNT, CDR2 YYREEE (reference sequence). The ends lost 4 bases at V and 6 bases at J; junction bases unmatched: 6. CDR3 residues: CASSPGQGFNEQFF. The CDR3 DNA sequence: TGTGCCAGCAGCCCCGGACAGGGTTTCAATGAGCAGTTCTTC.

The chain has TRBV7-6 and TRBJ2-2; D ambiguous. The germline CDR1 and CDR2 sequences are SGHVS and FNYEAQ. The CDR3 has 15 residues. V was shortened by 5 bases and J by 6 bases, with 16 bases between the two germline ends. CDR3 bases: TGTGCCAGCAGCCGCCAGGAGACCGAACCCGGGGAGCTGTTTTTT. Protein product: CASSRQETEPGELFF.

The chain combines TRBV27 with TRBJ1-2; possibly TRBD1 for D (5 bases). The CDR3 covers 14 residues. CDR1 is MNHEY and CDR2 is SMNVEV in the germline V gene (reference sequence). V was trimmed by 2 bases and J by 4 bases, leaving 11 bases between them. CDR3 in amino acids: CASSLRDGGYGYTF. DNA of the CDR3: TGTGCCAGCAGTTTACGGGATGGGGGCTATGGCTACACCTTC.

The CDR3 region is CASSLVGPETQYF. The CDR3 DNA is TGTGCCAGCAGCTTAGTAGGGCCAGAGACCCAGTACTTC. The chain joins TRBV7-9 to TRBJ2-5; D is ambiguous. Germline assignment: CDR1 SEHNR and CDR2 FQNEAQ (reference sequence). Trimming took 1 base from V and 4 from J, leaving 7 bases between them. CDR3 size: 13 residues.

The chain recombines TRBV15 with TRBJ1-2, with 7 bases aligning to TRBD1. The germline gives CDR1 LNHNV, CDR2 YYDKDF (reference sequence). The ends lost 0 bases at V and 7 bases at J; junction bases unmatched: 8. The CDR3 covers 15 residues. CDR3 bases: TGTGCCACCAGCAGAGACGACAGGGAGTTTGGTGGCTACACCTTC. Residues: CATSRDDREFGGYTF.